Listed below are T cell receptor beta chains from one sample, sequenced in a study of T cell responses to AZD1222 COVID-19 vaccine. Libraries were prepared by immunoSEQ multiplex PCR; TCRdb keeps only in-frame clonotypes and omits some of them. There are around 120,000 clones in the sample; 80% to 90% occur only once, and 7.1% lies in the top ten. This specimen was peripheral blood, taken 28 days after the second AZD1222 dose. These receptors all come from an adult who received the AZD1222 COVID-19 vaccine. The CDR3 runs from the conserved cysteine through the conserved F or W. The order of the fields is CDR3 DNA, CDR3 protein, clone size, J gene, V gene, D gene. D genes are given only for firm matches. Part of the rows lack a size; the others show once, few, many or a class for expanded clones.

CDR3 DNA: TGTGCCAGCAGCGGCCTGACGGCAAACACTGAAGCTTTCTTT
CDR3 protein: CASSGLTANTEAFF
clone size: few
J gene: TRBJ1-1
V gene: TRBV9
D gene: .

CDR3 DNA: TGTGCCAGTAGTATAAGACTAGCGGGAGGGTCAGATACGCAGTATTTT
CDR3 protein: CASSIRLAGGSDTQYF
clone size: .
J gene: TRBJ2-3
V gene: TRBV19
D gene: TRBD2

CDR3 DNA: TGTGCCAGCCTAGAGACAGCCTTCACCTACGAGCAGTACTTC
CDR3 protein: CASLETAFTYEQYF
clone size: few
J gene: TRBJ2-7
V gene: TRBV2
D gene: .

CDR3 DNA: TGTGCCAGTAGTCCACTGAGAAGGACCGCTACTAACTATGGCTACACCTTC
CDR3 protein: CASSPLRRTATNYGYTF
clone size: .
J gene: TRBJ1-2
V gene: TRBV19
D gene: .

CDR3 DNA: TGTGCCAGCAGTTACGGTGAAGGGATCTACGAGCAGTACTTC
CDR3 protein: CASSYGEGIYEQYF
clone size: .
J gene: TRBJ2-7
V gene: TRBV6-5
D gene: .

CDR3 DNA: TGTGCCAGTAAACCCGCGTCCGACCGAGAAACGACGACTTTC
CDR3 protein: CASKPASDRETTTF
clone size: few
J gene: TRBJ2-7
V gene: TRBV19
D gene: .

CDR3 DNA: TGCAGTGCTAGGCGGGGGGACGAGCAGTACTTC
CDR3 protein: CSARRGDEQYF
clone size: .
J gene: TRBJ2-7
V gene: TRBV20-1
D gene: TRBD2

CDR3 DNA: TGTGCCTGGAGTGTACCTCGACAGGTAGCTAATGAAAAACTGTTTTTT
CDR3 protein: CAWSVPRQVANEKLFF
clone size: .
J gene: TRBJ1-4
V gene: TRBV30
D gene: .

CDR3 DNA: TGTGCCAGCAGTATCCACAGGGGGAATGAGCAGTTCTTC
CDR3 protein: CASSIHRGNEQFF
clone size: .
J gene: TRBJ2-1
V gene: TRBV27
D gene: TRBD1

CDR3 DNA: TGTGCCAGCAGTTTGACAGGGGCGAACTATGGCTACACCTTC
CDR3 protein: CASSLTGANYGYTF
clone size: .
J gene: TRBJ1-2
V gene: TRBV27
D gene: TRBD1

CDR3 DNA: TGTGCCAGCAGTGAACAACATCAGCCCCAGCATTTT
CDR3 protein: CASSEQHQPQHF
clone size: few
J gene: TRBJ1-5
V gene: TRBV6-1
D gene: .

CDR3 DNA: TGCGCCAGCAGCCTACTAGCGGGGGAGGCTAGCACAGATACGCAGTATTTT
CDR3 protein: CASSLLAGEASTDTQYF
clone size: .
J gene: TRBJ2-3
V gene: TRBV4-1
D gene: TRBD2

CDR3 DNA: TGTGCCAGCAGTGGGGACAAGGTCACTTCAAACACTGAAGCTTTCTTT
CDR3 protein: CASSGDKVTSNTEAFF
clone size: .
J gene: TRBJ1-1
V gene: TRBV27
D gene: .

CDR3 DNA: TGCGCCAGCAGCTTGAATCCGGGACAGGGGGCGAATGGCTACACCTTC
CDR3 protein: CASSLNPGQGANGYTF
clone size: .
J gene: TRBJ1-2
V gene: TRBV5-1
D gene: TRBD1

CDR3 DNA: TGTGCCAGCAGTTACGGTCAGGGGTCTGAAGCTTTCTTT
CDR3 protein: CASSYGQGSEAFF
clone size: .
J gene: TRBJ1-1
V gene: TRBV6-5
D gene: .

CDR3 DNA: TGTGCCAGTAGTATAATCCCCTCGCCCCCTCGCAGCCGACTCTACGAGCAGTACTTC
CDR3 protein: CASSIIPSPPRSRLYEQYF
clone size: .
J gene: TRBJ2-7
V gene: TRBV19
D gene: .

CDR3 DNA: TGTGCCAGTAGCCCTACAGGGTATAATTCACCCCTCCACTTT
CDR3 protein: CASSPTGYNSPLHF
clone size: .
J gene: TRBJ1-6
V gene: TRBV19
D gene: .